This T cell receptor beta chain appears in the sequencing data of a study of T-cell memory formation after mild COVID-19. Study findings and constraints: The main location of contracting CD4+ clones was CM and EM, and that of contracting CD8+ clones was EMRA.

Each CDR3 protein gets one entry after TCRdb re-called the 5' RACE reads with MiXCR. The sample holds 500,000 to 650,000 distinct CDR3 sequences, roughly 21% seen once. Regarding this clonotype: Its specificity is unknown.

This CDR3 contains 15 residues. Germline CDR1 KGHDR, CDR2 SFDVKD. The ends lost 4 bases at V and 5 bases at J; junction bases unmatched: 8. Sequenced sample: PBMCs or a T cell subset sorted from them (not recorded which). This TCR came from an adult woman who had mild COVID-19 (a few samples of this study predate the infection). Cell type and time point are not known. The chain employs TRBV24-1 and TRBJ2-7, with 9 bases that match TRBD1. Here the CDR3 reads CATSDPGTGINEQYF. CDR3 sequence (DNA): TGTGCCACCAGTGACCCCGGGACAGGGATCAACGAGCAGTACTTC.